This T cell receptor (beta chain) was obtained from a study of CD8 T cells in ankylosing spondylitis. Per germline, CDR1 SNHLY and CDR2 FYNNEI. The CDR3 extends over 13 amino acids. Trimming took 1 base from V and 9 from J, leaving 9 bases between them. Study-wide points: What appeared characteristic of ankylosing spondylitis blood was a TCR beta motif of under 10 highly homologous variants. Researchers reportedly found disease-linked clones significantly enriched in matched ankylosing spondylitis synovial fluid.

Via MiXCR, TCRdb re-called the 5' RACE reads, giving one row per CDR3 protein. The sample records about 440,000 distinct CDR3 sequences, 15% to 20% being singletons. This clonotype has just a few counts. Antigen unknown. The TCR was taken from a male donor with ankylosing spondylitis. The chain carries TRBV2 and TRBJ2-2; D unclear. The specimen was blood, either unsorted or a sorted T cell fraction (not recorded which). CDR3 amino acids: CASSEGLTRELFF. The CDR3 DNA sequence: TGTGCCAGCAGTGAAGGGCTTACTAGGGAGCTGTTTTTT.